This note documents a single T cell receptor beta chain sequence. Its antigen is still unknown. Mismatch with germline at one junction end may stem from a read error. This sample was taken from a study of early T cells in non-severe SARS-CoV-2 infection. Study overall: Sequenced bulk RNA came from whole blood that was unsorted, and chains were unpaired. Findings and caveats of the study: The VDJdb matching leaned toward anti-spike CD8 responses and overlooked private and CD4 specificities.

This CDR3 region has 12 residues. CDR1 is KGHSH and CDR2 is LQKENI in the germline V gene. The library protocol tagged individual cDNA molecules with unique molecular identifiers. TCRdb reprocessed the 5' RACE reads via MiXCR and lists one record per CDR3 protein. The table includes 35,000 to 50,000 distinct CDR3 sequences, less than 7% detected once. Sequenced material: whole blood, taken at baseline. The source of this sequence is an adult who was a healthcare worker with PCR-confirmed SARS-CoV-2 infection or an uninfected control (not recorded which). The rearrangement uses TRBV18 and TRBJ2-1; D is unclear. The CDR3 here is CASSPIPRPLGF. CDR3 in DNA: TGTGCCAGCTCACCGATTCCGCGGCCCCTGGGCTTC.